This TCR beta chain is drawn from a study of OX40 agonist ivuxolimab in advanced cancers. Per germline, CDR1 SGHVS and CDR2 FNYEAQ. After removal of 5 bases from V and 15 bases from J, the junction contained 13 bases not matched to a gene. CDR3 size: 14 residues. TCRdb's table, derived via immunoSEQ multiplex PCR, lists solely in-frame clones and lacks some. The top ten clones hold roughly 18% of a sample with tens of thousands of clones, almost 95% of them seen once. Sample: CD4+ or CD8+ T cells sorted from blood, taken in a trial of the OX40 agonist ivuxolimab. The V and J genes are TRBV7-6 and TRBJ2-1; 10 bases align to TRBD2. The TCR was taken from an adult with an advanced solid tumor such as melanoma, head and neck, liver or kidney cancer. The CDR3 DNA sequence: TGTGCCAGCAGCCGAAATCCAGCGGGAGGGGGAATGTTCTTC. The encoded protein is CASSRNPAGGGMFF. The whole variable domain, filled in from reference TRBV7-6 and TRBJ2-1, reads GAGVSQSPRYKVTKRGQDVALRCDPISGHVSLYWYRQALGQGPEFLTYFNYEAQQDKSGLPNDRFSAERPEGSISTLTIQRTEQRDSAMYRCASSRNPAGGGMFFGPGTRLTVL.